These 30 T cell receptor beta chains share one sample of origin, sequenced in a study of early T cells in non-severe SARS-CoV-2 infection. TCRdb processed the 5' RACE reads anew with MiXCR; each CDR3 protein has one entry. The table shows some 66,000 distinct CDR3 sequences, with approximately 10% occurring only once. The sample consisted of whole blood. All receptors come from an adult who was a healthcare worker with PCR-confirmed SARS-CoV-2 infection or an uninfected control (not recorded which).

This clonotype was seen a few times. CDR3 region: CASSPLSSGANVLTF. The CDR3 DNA follows: TGTGCCAGCAGCCCACTGAGCTCTGGGGCCAACGTCCTGACTTTC. V usage is TRBV5-5 and J usage is TRBJ2-6, with D unresolved. This CDR3 comprises 15 residues. V was pared by 4 bases and J by 0 bases, with 8 bases between. The germline V gene has CDR1 SGHKS and CDR2 YYEKEE (reference sequence). Full variable domain (rest looked up from reference TRBV5-5 and TRBJ2-6): DAGVTQSPTHLIKTRGQQVTLRCSPISGHKSVSWYQQVLGQGPQFIFQYYEKEERGRGNFPDRFSARQFPNYSSELNVNALLLGDSALYLCASSPLSSGANVLTFGAGSRLTVL.

As concerns this clonotype: This may be a read error: a much more frequent sequence differs by one nucleotide. The chain combines TRBV11-2 with TRBJ2-1; tentative D call: TRBD1 (6 bases). Germline V gives CDR1 SGHAT, CDR2 FQNNGV. This CDR3 has 15 amino acids. This CDR3 is CASSGGLSSYNEQLF. The CDR3 DNA is TGTGCCAGCAGCGGGGGCCTCAGCTCCTACAATGAGCAGCTCTTC.

This clonotype was detected ten times or more. The rearrangement joins TRBV12-3 or TRBV12-4 to TRBJ1-1, with 8 bases identical to TRBD1. The CDR3 runs 14 residues. The V and J ends lost 1 base and 10 bases, in that order; junction bases with no gene match: 8. CDR3: CASSLGGTGGGAFF. CDR3 nucleotides: TGTGCCAGCAGTTTAGGAGGGACAGGAGGGGGAGCTTTCTTT.

Remarks on this clonotype: Mismatch with germline at one junction end may stem from a read error. The gene calls are TRBV2 and TRBJ2-4, with a possible D match to TRBD1 (6 bases). CDR1 and CDR2 (germline): SNHLY, FYNNEI. This CDR3 comprises 17 residues. CDR3 DNA sequence: TGTGCCAGCAGTGAAGCCGGGACACGGAGAGCCGAAAACATTCAGTACTTC. It is translated as CASSEAGTRRAENIQYF.

In its sample, this clonotype was seen a few times. This chain connects TRBV27 to TRBJ1-5; D might be TRBD1 (6 bases). There are 14 residues in the CDR3. The germline V gene encodes CDR1 MNHEY and CDR2 SMNVEV (reference sequence). V dropped 5 bases and J dropped 5 bases, with 13 bases sitting between them. CDR3 residues: CASSPGEGDQPQHF. The CDR3 DNA follows: TGTGCCAGCAGTCCTGGGGAGGGGGATCAGCCCCAGCATTTT.

This rearrangement joins TRBV6-5 to TRBJ1-2, with TRBD1 matching over 7 bases. This CDR3 region has 11 residues. V trimming: 5 bases; J trimming: 8 bases; junction bases outside the gene matches: 2. CDR1 and CDR2 from the germline V gene are MNHEY and SVGAGI. CDR3 DNA: TGTGCCAGCAGTCACAGGGGCGGCTACACCTTC. The encoded protein is CASSHRGGYTF.

This clonotype has at least ten counts. The chain joins TRBV28 to TRBJ2-3; D call uncertain. The V gene's germline CDR1 is MDHEN and CDR2 SYDVKM. V lost 6 bases to trimming and J lost 3 bases, with 4 bases between them. The CDR3 spans 11 residues. The CDR3 spells CASRITDTQYF. In DNA, the CDR3 is TGTGCCAGCAGGATTACAGATACGCAGTATTTT.

This clonotype came up many times. The J gene is TRBJ2-2, the V gene TRBV7-3; TRBD2 matches 7 bases. Per germline, CDR1 SGHTA and CDR2 FQGTGA. Unmatched junction bases numbered 2, after V lost 1 base and J lost 3 bases. The CDR3 extends over 15 amino acids. CDR3 coding DNA: TGTGCCAGCAGCTTAAGGGGACTATACACCGGGGAGCTGTTTTTT. Translating it yields CASSLRGLYTGELFF.

This clonotype appeared many times. The rearrangement uses TRBV6-5 and TRBJ2-7, with 11 nucleotides matching TRBD2. Looked up from germline, CDR1 is MNHEY and CDR2 is SVGAGI. V lost 7 bases to trimming and J lost 1 base; unmatched junction nucleotides: 6. The CDR3 consists of 15 residues. CDR3 loop: CASTVAGGSSYEQYF. Written as DNA, the CDR3 is TGTGCCAGCACGGTAGCGGGAGGGTCATCCTACGAGCAGTACTTC.

This clonotype has ten or more counts. The V call is TRBV29-1, the J call TRBJ2-7, with D possibly TRBD1 on 6 matching bases. From germline, CDR1 is SQVTM and CDR2 ANQGSEA. CDR3 length: 13 residues. V lost 4 bases, J lost 5 bases, and 15 bases lay in between. In nucleotides, the CDR3 is TGCAGCGTTGCTCCAGGGGCAGGCGACGAGCAGTACTTC. It codes for CSVAPGAGDEQYF.

This clonotype was detected many times. This rearrangement joins TRBV20-1 to TRBJ2-2, with 8 positions matching TRBD2. Per the germline V gene, CDR1 is DFQATT and CDR2 is SNEGSKA (reference sequence). V shed 6 bases, J shed 4 bases, and the junction held 10 bases outside the gene matches. This CDR3 is built from 15 residues. The DNA for the CDR3 is TGCAGTGCCCCACTAGCGGAGAGGGGCACCGGGGAGCTGTTTTTT. Amino acids: CSAPLAERGTGELFF.

This clonotype was seen ten or more times. Written as DNA, the CDR3 is TGCAGCGTTGAAGAGAAACCCATCGATACGCAGTATTTT. Translated, it gives CSVEEKPIDTQYF. This sequence joins TRBV29-1 and TRBJ2-3, with no clear D. V was clipped by 0 bases and J by 6 bases, with 10 bases between them. Germline V gives CDR1 SQVTM, CDR2 ANQGSEA. The CDR3 spans 13 residues.

The rearrangement uses TRBV7-2 and TRBJ1-4; D is unclear. The CDR3 is 14 residues long. The germline V and J ends were trimmed by 0 bases and 2 bases, with 4 bases remaining between them. CDR1 is SGHTA, CDR2 FQGNSA, per germline. The CDR3 nucleotides read TGTGCCAGCAGCTTAGCTGGTACTAATGAAAAACTGTTTTTT. It yields the protein CASSLAGTNEKLFF.

There are many counts of this clonotype. This sequence joins TRBV7-9 and TRBJ2-5; 11 bases fit TRBD2. Germline CDR1 reads SEHNR; CDR2 reads FQNEAQ (reference sequence). The CDR3 runs 15 residues. Trimming took 4 bases from V and 5 from J; bases not matched to a gene: 6. The DNA of the CDR3 is TGTGCCAGCAGCTACACTAGCGGGAGTATGGAGACCCAGTACTTC. It specifies CASSYTSGSMETQYF.

V usage is TRBV6-1 and J usage is TRBJ2-2; 11 nucleotides line up with TRBD2. CDR1 and CDR2 (germline): MNHNS, SASEGT. This CDR3 has 16 residues. V was clipped by 6 bases and J by 4 bases; unmatched bases: 7. CDR3 protein: CASRILAGDITGELFF. In nucleotides, the CDR3 is TGTGCCAGCAGGATACTAGCGGGAGATATCACCGGGGAGCTGTTTTTT.

This clonotype showed up many times. V is TRBV30 and J is TRBJ2-3; D is unclear. V gave up 0 bases and J gave up 4 bases, with 8 bases separating them. CDR3 length equals 13 residues. Germline V gives CDR1 GTSNPN, CDR2 SVGIG (reference sequence). For the CDR3, the DNA is TGTGCCTGGAGTGTATATGTAGCAGATACGCAGTATTTT. It is translated as CAWSVYVADTQYF.

The rearrangement links TRBV18 to TRBJ2-1; D remains unclear. The CDR3 extends over 14 amino acids. Germline CDR1 KGHSH, CDR2 LQKENI. V was pared by 3 bases and J by 6 bases, with 12 bases between. The CDR3 region is CASSPFKGSNEQFF. CDR3 DNA sequence: TGTGCCAGCTCACCGTTTAAGGGAAGCAATGAGCAGTTCTTC. The variable domain in full, with the rest retrieved from reference TRBV18 and TRBJ2-1, is NAGVMQNPRHLVRRRGQEARLRCSPMKGHSHVYWYRQLPEEGLKFMVYLQKENIIDESGMPKERFSAEFPKEGPSILRIQQVVRGDSAAYFCASSPFKGSNEQFFGPGTRLTVL.

Many counts were recorded for this clonotype. The chain combines TRBV7-9 with TRBJ2-1; D ambiguous. The V end was cut by 5 bases, the J end by 1 base, with 9 bases between. Germline CDR1 and CDR2: SEHNR and FQNEAQ (reference sequence). CDR3 length: 14 residues. The CDR3 loop reads CASSELSSYNEQFF. The CDR3 DNA reads as TGTGCCAGCAGCGAATTATCGTCCTACAATGAGCAGTTCTTC.

This clonotype has a count of ten or more. V gene TRBV20-1 combines with J gene TRBJ2-3, with 11 positions matching TRBD2. The trim removed 4 bases at V and 1 base at J, leaving 13 bases unmatched. The CDR3 has 18 residues. Germline V CDR1 and CDR2: DFQATT, SNEGSKA (reference sequence). Written as DNA, the CDR3 is TGCAGTGCTACCAACTTCCCCTTAGCGGGAGGGGGCACAGATACGCAGTATTTT. As protein: CSATNFPLAGGGTDTQYF.

The rearrangement joins TRBV2 to TRBJ2-2; TRBD1 aligns across 10 bases. The germline V gene has CDR1 SNHLY and CDR2 FYNNEI. CDR3 length: 15 amino acids. Trimming took 7 bases from V and 5 from J; bases not matched to a gene: 7. DNA for the CDR3: TGTGCCAGCAAGGGGGACAGGGGATATACCGGGGAGCTGTTTTTT. As protein: CASKGDRGYTGELFF.

The chain joins TRBV18 to TRBJ2-7; the D gene could be TRBD1 or TRBD2 (5 bases each). The CDR3 covers 12 residues. Trimming cost V 4 bases and J 12 bases, with 16 bases left between them. Germline assignment: CDR1 KGHSH and CDR2 LQKENI. The CDR3 loop is CASSRDGTDWYF. The CDR3 region has the DNA TGTGCCAGCTCACGGGACGGTACTGATTGGTACTTC.

This clonotype occurred many times. V is TRBV12-3 or TRBV12-4 and J is TRBJ2-2; D is possibly TRBD1 (6 bases). The germline V and J ends were trimmed by 0 bases and 1 base, with 6 bases remaining between them. This CDR3 spans 15 amino acids. In nucleotides, the CDR3 is TGTGCCAGCAGTTTAGCGACAGGGAACACCGGGGAGCTGTTTTTT. Amino acids: CASSLATGNTGELFF.

The chain uses TRBV7-2 and TRBJ2-5; 10 bases are shared with TRBD2. The V gene end was trimmed by 5 bases and the J gene end by 4 bases; junction bases not matched to a gene: 4. The germline V gene has CDR1 SGHTA and CDR2 FQGNSA. CDR3 size: 14 residues. Written as DNA, the CDR3 is TGTGCCAGCAGCGCATTAGCGGGAGGAGAGACCCAGTACTTC. Its translation: CASSALAGGETQYF. The full variable domain, in which reference TRBV7-2 and TRBJ2-5 provide the parts outside the CDR3, is GAGVSQSPSNKVTEKGKDVELRCDPISGHTALYWYRQSLGQGLEFLIYFQGNSAPDKSGLPSDRFSAERTGGSVSTLTIQRTQQEDSAVYLCASSALAGGETQYFGPGTRLLVL.

The V gene is TRBV7-8, the J gene TRBJ2-3, with 11 positions matching TRBD2. The germline gives CDR1 SGHVS, CDR2 FQNEAQ. The CDR3 loop spans 17 amino acids. The V and J ends lost 1 base and 3 bases, in that order; junction bases with no gene match: 6. CDR3 sequence (DNA): TGTGCCAGCAGCTTAGACCTAGCGGGAGGTGATACAGATACGCAGTATTTT. Translation: CASSLDLAGGDTDTQYF.

This clonotype has a count of ten or more. J is TRBJ2-6 and V is TRBV30, with D unresolved. Germline V gene data show CDR1 as GTSNPN and CDR2 as SVGIG (reference sequence). CDR3 length equals 15 residues. The V end was cut by 4 bases, the J end by 0 bases, with 10 bases between. The CDR3 loop reads CAWTGDRSGANVLTF. DNA for the CDR3: TGTGCCTGGACAGGCGATCGCTCTGGGGCCAACGTCCTGACTTTC.

Only a few counts were recorded for this clonotype. This sequence joins TRBV20-1 and TRBJ2-5, with no clear D. This CDR3 is built from 11 residues. The germline gives CDR1 DFQATT, CDR2 SNEGSKA (reference sequence). V was trimmed by 5 bases and J by 5 bases, leaving 9 bases between them. In DNA, the CDR3 is TGCAGTGCTGAGGTTGGGGAGACCCAGTACTTC. This codes for CSAEVGETQYF.

This clonotype was counted ten times or more. V gene TRBV29-1 combines with J gene TRBJ2-5, with 10 positions matching TRBD1. The CDR3 has 12 amino acids. The J segment lost 4 bases and the V segment lost 7 bases, leaving 3 bases of the junction unmatched. The germline CDR1 and CDR2 sequences are SQVTM and ANQGSEA. In DNA, the CDR3 is TGCAGCGGACAGGGGGCCGCAGAGACCCAGTACTTC. It codes for CSGQGAAETQYF.

This clonotype was counted many times. This chain joins TRBV20-1 and TRBJ1-3; 9 bases agree with TRBD1. The V gene's germline CDR1 is DFQATT and CDR2 SNEGSKA (reference sequence). The CDR3 is 17 residues long. V shed 1 base and J 0 bases; nucleotides not matched to a gene: 7. CDR3 sequence (DNA): TGCAGTGCTAGAGGGGACAGGGCCTCTTCCTCTGGAAACACCATATATTTT. It is translated as CSARGDRASSSGNTIYF.

The J gene is TRBJ1-3, the V gene TRBV28; D gene ambiguous. This CDR3 comprises 16 residues. Germline V lookup: CDR1 MDHEN, CDR2 SYDVKM. V shed 4 bases and J shed 4 bases, with 17 bases lying between them. CDR3 loop: CASSSRATTWGNTIYF. CDR3 DNA: TGTGCCAGCAGTTCCCGGGCCACGACGTGGGGAAACACCATATATTTT. The full variable domain, with the rest looked up from reference TRBV28 and TRBJ1-3, is DVKVTQSSRYLVKRTGEKVFLECVQDMDHENMFWYRQDPGLGLRLIYFSYDVKMKEKGDIPEGYSVSREKKERFSLILESASTNQTSMYLCASSSRATTWGNTIYFGEGSWLTVV.

Regarding this clonotype: With a much larger clone just one base away, this may be a read error. The V call is TRBV10-3, the J call TRBJ2-7; 7 bases are shared with TRBD2. Trimming at V came to 5 bases and at J to 7 bases, leaving 8 bases not matched to a gene. This CDR3 has 13 amino acids. Germline values: CDR1 ENHRY, CDR2 SYGVKD. CDR3 sequence reads: CAISKDLAEEQYF. CDR3 in DNA: TGTGCCATCAGTAAGGATCTAGCGGAAGAGCAGTACTTC.